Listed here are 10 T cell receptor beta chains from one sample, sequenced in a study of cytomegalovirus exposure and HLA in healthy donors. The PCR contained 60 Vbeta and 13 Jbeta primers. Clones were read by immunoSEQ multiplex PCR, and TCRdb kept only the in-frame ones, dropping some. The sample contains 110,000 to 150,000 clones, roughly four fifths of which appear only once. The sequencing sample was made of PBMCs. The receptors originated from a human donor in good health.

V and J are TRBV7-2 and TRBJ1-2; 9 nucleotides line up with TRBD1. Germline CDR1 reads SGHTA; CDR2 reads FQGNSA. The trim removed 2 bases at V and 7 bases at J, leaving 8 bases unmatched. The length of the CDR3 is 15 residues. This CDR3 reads CASSLRNRGRSGYTF. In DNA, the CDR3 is TGTGCCAGCAGCTTACGTAACAGGGGGCGCAGTGGCTACACCTTC.

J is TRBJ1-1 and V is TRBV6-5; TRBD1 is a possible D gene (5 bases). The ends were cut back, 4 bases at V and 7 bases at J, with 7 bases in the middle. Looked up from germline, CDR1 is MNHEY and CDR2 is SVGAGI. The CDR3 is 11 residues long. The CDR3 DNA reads TGTGCCAGCAGTTCGGGGGGTGAAGCTTTCTTT. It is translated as CASSSGGEAFF.

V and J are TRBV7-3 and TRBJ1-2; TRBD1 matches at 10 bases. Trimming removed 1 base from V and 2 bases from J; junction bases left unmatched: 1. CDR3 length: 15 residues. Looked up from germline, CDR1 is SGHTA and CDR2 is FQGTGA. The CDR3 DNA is TGTGCCAGCAGCTTAAGACAGGGGGCGAACTATGGCTACACCTTC. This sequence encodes CASSLRQGANYGYTF.

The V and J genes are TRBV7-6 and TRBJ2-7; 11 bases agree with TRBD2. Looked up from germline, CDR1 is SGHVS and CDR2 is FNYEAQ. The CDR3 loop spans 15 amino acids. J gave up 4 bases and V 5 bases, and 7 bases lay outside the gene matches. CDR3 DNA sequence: TGTGCCAGCAGCCTAACTAGCGGGAGTGTTTACGAGCAGTACTTC. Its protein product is CASSLTSGSVYEQYF.

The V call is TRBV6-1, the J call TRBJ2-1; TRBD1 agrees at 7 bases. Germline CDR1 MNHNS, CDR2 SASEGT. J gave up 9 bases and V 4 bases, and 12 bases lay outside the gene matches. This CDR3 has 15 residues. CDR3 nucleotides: TGTGCCAGCAGTGCCCCTTTAAGACAGGGCACTGAGCAGTTCTTC. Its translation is CASSAPLRQGTEQFF.

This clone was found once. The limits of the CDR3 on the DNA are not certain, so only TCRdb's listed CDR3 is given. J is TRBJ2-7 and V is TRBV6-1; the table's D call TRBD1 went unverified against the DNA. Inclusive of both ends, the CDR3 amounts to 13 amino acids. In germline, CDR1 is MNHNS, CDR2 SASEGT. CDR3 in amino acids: CASSGTGVGLGIF.

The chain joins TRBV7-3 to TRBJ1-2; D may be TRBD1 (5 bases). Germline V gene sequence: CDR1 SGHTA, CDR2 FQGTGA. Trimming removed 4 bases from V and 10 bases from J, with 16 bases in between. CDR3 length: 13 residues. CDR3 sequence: CASSYGTGGPYTF. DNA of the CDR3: TGTGCCAGCAGCTACGGGACCGGGGGACCCTACACCTTC.

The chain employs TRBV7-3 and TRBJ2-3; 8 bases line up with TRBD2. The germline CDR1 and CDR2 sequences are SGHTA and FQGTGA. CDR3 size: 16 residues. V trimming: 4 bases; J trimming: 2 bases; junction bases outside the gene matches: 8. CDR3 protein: CASSSGLALTTDTQYF. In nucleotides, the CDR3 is TGTGCCAGCAGCTCCGGACTAGCCCTCACCACAGATACGCAGTATTTT.

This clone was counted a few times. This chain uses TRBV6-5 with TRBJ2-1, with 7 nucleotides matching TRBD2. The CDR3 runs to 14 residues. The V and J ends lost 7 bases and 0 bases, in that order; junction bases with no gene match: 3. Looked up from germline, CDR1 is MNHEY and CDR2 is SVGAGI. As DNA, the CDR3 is TGTGCCAGCACCAGGACTAGCTCCTACAATGAGCAGTTCTTC. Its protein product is CASTRTSSYNEQFF.

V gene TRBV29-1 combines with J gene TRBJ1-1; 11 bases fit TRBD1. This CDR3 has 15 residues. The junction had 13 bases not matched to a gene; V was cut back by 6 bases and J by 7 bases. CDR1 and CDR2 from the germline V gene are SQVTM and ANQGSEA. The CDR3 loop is CSVETDRGRESEAFF. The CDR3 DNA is TGCAGCGTCGAAACGGACAGGGGGCGGGAGAGTGAAGCTTTCTTT.